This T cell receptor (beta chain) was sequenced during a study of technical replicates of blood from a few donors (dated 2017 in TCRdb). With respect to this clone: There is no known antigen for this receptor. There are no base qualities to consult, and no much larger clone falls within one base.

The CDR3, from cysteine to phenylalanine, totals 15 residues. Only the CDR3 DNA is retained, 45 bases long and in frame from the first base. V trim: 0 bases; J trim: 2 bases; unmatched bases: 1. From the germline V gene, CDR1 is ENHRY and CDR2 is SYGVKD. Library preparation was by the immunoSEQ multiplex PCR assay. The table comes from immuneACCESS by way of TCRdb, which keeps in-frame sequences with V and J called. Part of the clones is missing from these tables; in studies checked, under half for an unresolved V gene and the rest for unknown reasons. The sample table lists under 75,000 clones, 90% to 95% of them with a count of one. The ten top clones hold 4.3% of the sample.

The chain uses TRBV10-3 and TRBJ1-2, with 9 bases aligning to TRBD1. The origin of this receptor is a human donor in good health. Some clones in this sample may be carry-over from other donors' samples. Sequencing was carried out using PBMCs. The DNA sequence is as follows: TGTGCCATCAGTGAGTCCGACAGGGGGAACTATGGCTACACCTTC. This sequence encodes CAISESDRGNYGYTF.